The T cell receptor (beta chain) under discussion was sequenced for a study of T cell responses to AZD1222 COVID-19 vaccine (dated by TCRdb to the early 2020s). Background for the entire study: AZD1222 recipients with second doses at about 4 weeks or about 12 weeks were pooled, because spike-specific TCR depth and breadth did not differ between schedules. A total of 230 to 250 trial participants underwent TCR sequencing, of whom 200 to 220 had received two doses of AZD1222 and some 25 had received two doses of the MenACWY control vaccine. Enrollment into the trials was organized by age into subgroups of 18-55, 56-69 and 70-plus years, and those subgroups contained roughly 140, 27 and 60 TCR-sequenced participants, respectively.

General study outcomes and caveats: Participants were mostly white British and included more females than males, and it was suggested by the authors that clonal diversity may have been underestimated. Reportedly, almost half of the unique spike-specific TCRs recognized epitopes lying outside the regions that are mutated in the B.1.351 and B.1.1.7 variants. In the small 56-69-year group, the increase in depth fell short of significance, most likely because of low power. No day 14 peak-response samples were available, so repertoires were characterized only after the peak T cell response. Conclusions about previously exposed vaccinees are limited, since just five or six AZD1222 recipients were seropositive for SARS-CoV-2 at baseline. Spike-specific TCR breadth and depth rose significantly after two AZD1222 doses compared with day 0 and with MenACWY recipients. The whole spike protein was spanned by vaccine-associated CD4 TCRs, and dominant responses were seen in regions 160-218 and 743-854.

The CDR3 regions of human TCRbeta chains were analyzed by immunosequencing. In the source study's methods: Repertoire TCRs were checked for matches against a reference library of SARS-CoV-2-specific TCRs that had been generated using the MIRA antigen-specificity platform. Breadth meant the fraction of unique TCRs that were SARS-CoV-2-associated, whereas depth meant the fraction of total T cells that were SARS-CoV-2-associated. Using the MIRA data, each spike-specific TCR was mapped to the spike region that the TCR reacts to and placed in a CD4 or CD8 class. Log10-transformed breadth and depth values were compared by one-way ANOVA with Sidak's multiple comparisons tests. TCRdb limited this immuneACCESS table to in-frame rearrangements with V and J called. A share of clones is missing; checked studies link under half to unresolved V genes, and the rest is unexplained. V, J and clone size derive from that table, while D and trimming were established from the DNA sequence. Here the sample has 150,000 or so clones; 70% to 90% occur a single time. The ten largest clonotypes hold over 7% of the sample.

The germline V gene provides CDR1 MGHDK and CDR2 SYGVNS. The CDR3, cysteine through phenylalanine, is 15 amino acids long. Only CDR3 DNA remains: 45 bases, in frame from the first base. Here V drops 4 bases and J drops 6 bases, and the junction holds 10 bases not matched to any gene. Worth noting for this clone: No antigen is known for it. One base away there is no much larger clone; base qualities are not given.

The time point label for this specimen denotes: baseline before first vaccination. The vaccinee samples were drawn from two UK trials, COV001 and COV002, one of which was a single-blind randomized controlled phase 2/3 trial testing AZD1222 (ChAdOx1 nCoV-19) in healthy adults. For TCRbeta chain sequencing, PBMC samples were collected from trial participants at day 0 and at day 28 after the second dose. The receptor was derived from an adult in good health. The sequence joins TRBV25-1 to TRBJ2-3; 7 bases in the junction line up with TRBD2. The sample in question was peripheral blood, obtained on day 0 of AZD1222 vaccination. The sequence in DNA is TGTGCCAGCAGTGTTGGGGGGGGTCTTGGGGATACGCAGTATTTT. Translated, it gives CASSVGGGLGDTQYF. The variable domain in full, with residues beyond the CDR3 obtained from the reference TRBV25-1 and TRBJ2-3 genes, is EADIYQTPRYLVIGTGKKITLECSQTMGHDKMYWYQQDPGMELHLIHYSYGVNSTEKGDLSSESTVSRIRTEHFPLTLESARPSHTSQYLCASSVGGGLGDTQYFGPGTRLTVL.